A selection of T cell receptor beta chains follows, all from one sample in a study of T cell responses to AZD1222 COVID-19 vaccine. The data were produced by immunoSEQ multiplex PCR, yet TCRdb's version contains in-frame clones alone and is incomplete. The top ten clones hold around 1.6% of a sample with 140,000 to 150,000 clones, around 91% of them seen once. Sample: peripheral blood, taken on day 0 of AZD1222 vaccination. The receptors were sampled from an adult in good health. CDR3s include the opening cysteine and the closing phenylalanine or tryptophan. Some rows mark clone size as missing; the rest say once, few, many or name a class of expanded clone.

>TRBV10-3|.|13
CAIRGARSYEQYF
>TRBV27|.|15
CASSGSGSGYNEQFF
>TRBV3-1/TRBV3-2|.|14
CASSQAGGQETQYF
>TRBV2|.|13
CASTRDSTHGYTF
>TRBV11-2|.|15
CASSFQGMERTEAFF
>TRBV28|.|17
CASSLPPRASGANVLTF
>TRBV6-5|.|15
CASSYSRVRPDTQYF
>TRBV27|.|17
CASSLVGTGGGNQPQHF
>TRBV6-5|.|15
CASSTDRGPGNTIYF
>TRBV3-1/TRBV3-2|.|15
CASSLGQGSFQPQHF
>TRBV19|.|14
CASSSGPNTGELFF
>TRBV28|.|17
CASSKPGLELAKNIQYF
>TRBV7-9|.|12
CSSDRGDTEAFF
>TRBV30|once|13
CASDDRVADTQYF
>TRBV30|.|13
CAWSEGRDQPQHF
>TRBV7-6|.|12
CASSLLRGEQFF
>TRBV11-1|once|13
CASSFKRTGELFF
>TRBV12-3/TRBV12-4|.|13
CASSRDRGETQYF
>TRBV4-1|once|17
CASSQDVRGAGANVLTF
>TRBV10-1|.|11
CASSDGYEQYF
>TRBV5-1|.|14
CASSLLPSNTEAFF
>TRBV5-8|.|14
CASSSYVLTGEAFF
>TRBV6-5|few|15
CASSLRLTSTDTQYF
>TRBV27|.|14
CASSPAGEPNEQYF
>TRBV19|.|15
CASSPWTGINTEAFF
>TRBV27|few|14
CASSVVDPRETQYF
>TRBV12-3/TRBV12-4|.|13
CASSRYSNQPQHF
>TRBV4-1|.|16
CASSQGEGAAGNTIYF
>TRBV5-1|.|13
CASRQGPNEKLFF
>TRBV18|.|13
CASSQIQGYGYTF
>TRBV9|.|14
CASSRVSGANVLTF
>TRBV7-9|.|15
CASSLSGQSVEKLFF
>TRBV27|.|15
CASSSPGQGDNIQYF
>TRBV12-3/TRBV12-4|few|13
CASSLAGLGGYTF
>TRBV11-3|.|19
CASSLVGFLAGTSSTEAFF
>TRBV19|once|16
CASTPQGQAGVYGYTF
>TRBV19|.|13
CASTRVPNYGYTF
>TRBV5-1|.|13
CASSFGSTYEQYF
>TRBV2|few|13
CASTPGTNYEQYF
>TRBV5-1|.|14
CASSVAEPNYGYTF
>TRBV29-1|.|17
CSVESVASRGKTYGYTF
>TRBV5-1|.|15
CASSSLRGGGTEAFF
>TRBV11-2|.|16
CASSLDRSQGAAGYTF
>TRBV28|.|12
CASSLPTESQHF
>TRBV6-5|.|14
CASTPRGGDPEQFF
>TRBV15|few|15
CATGSQKSSYNEQFF